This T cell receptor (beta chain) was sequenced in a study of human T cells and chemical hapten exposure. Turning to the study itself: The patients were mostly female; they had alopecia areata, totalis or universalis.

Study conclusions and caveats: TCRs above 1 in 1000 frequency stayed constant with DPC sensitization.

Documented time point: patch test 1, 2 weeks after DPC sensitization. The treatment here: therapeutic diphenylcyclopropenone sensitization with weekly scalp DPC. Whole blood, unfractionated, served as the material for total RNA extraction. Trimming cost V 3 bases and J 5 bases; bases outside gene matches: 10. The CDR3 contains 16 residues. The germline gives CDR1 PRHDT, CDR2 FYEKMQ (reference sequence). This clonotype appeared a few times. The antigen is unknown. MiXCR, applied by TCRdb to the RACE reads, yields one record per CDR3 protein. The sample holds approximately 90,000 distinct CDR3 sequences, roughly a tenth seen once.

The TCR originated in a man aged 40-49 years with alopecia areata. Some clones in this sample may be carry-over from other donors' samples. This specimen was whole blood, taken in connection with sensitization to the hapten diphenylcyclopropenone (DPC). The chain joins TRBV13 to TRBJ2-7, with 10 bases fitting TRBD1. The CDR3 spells CASSLGQGLKMNEQYV. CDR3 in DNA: TGTGCCAGCAGCTTGGGACAGGGGTTAAAGATGAACGAGCAGTACGTC.